The source of this T cell receptor beta chain is a study of long-term antiretroviral therapy in people with HIV. Version v3.0 of the immunoSEQ assay was performed at survey level. Repertoires were generated with immunoSEQ multiplex PCR, while TCRdb's copy carries only in-frame clones and drops some. In the table there are around 23,000 clones, approximately 80% of which are singletons. General observations from the study: Even long-term ART left TRB diversity below transplant donor controls, despite gains.

Looked up from germline, CDR1 is MDHEN and CDR2 is SYDVKM. The CDR3 has 14 residues. Between the trimmed V and J ends, which lost 2 bases and 7 bases, there was a span of 14 bases. This clone occurred once. Its specificity is unknown. This material consisted of unsorted PBMCs, taken 0.3 years after starting antiretroviral therapy. The gene calls are TRBV28 and TRBJ1-1; no reliable D call. The clonotype was recovered from a man aged 45 to 65 with HIV. CDR3: CASSLDGSTYEAFF. The CDR3 DNA reads as TGTGCCAGCAGTTTAGACGGCAGCACCTATGAAGCTTTCTTT.